These 32 T cell receptor beta chains were all obtained from the same sample, sequenced in a study of blood T cell repertoires in COVID-19. Produced via immunoSEQ multiplex PCR; TCRdb's table is partial and in-frame only. The sample yields approximately 62,000 clones, approximately 80% seen once. Input material: peripheral blood. The receptors here all came from a woman between 50 and 59 years old with active or convalescent COVID-19.

The table lists this clone with a count of one. The chain uses TRBV6-5 and TRBJ1-4, with 9 positions matching TRBD1. The CDR3 consists of 14 residues. The V segment lost 6 bases and the J segment 2 bases; nucleotides outside the gene matches: 1. Per germline, CDR1 MNHEY and CDR2 SVGAGI. The CDR3 DNA sequence: TGTGCCAGCAGAACAGGGGGCACTAATGAAAAACTGTTTTTT. It encodes CASRTGGTNEKLFF.

This chain links TRBV10-2 with TRBJ2-1; 7 bases agree with TRBD2. Germline V gene lookup returns CDR1 WSHSY and CDR2 SAAADI. The CDR3 has 15 amino acids. The ends lost 3 bases at V and 8 bases at J; junction bases unmatched: 10. The CDR3 spells CASSDPTGGLYEQFF. The DNA of the CDR3 is TGCGCCAGCAGTGACCCCACGGGAGGTCTCTATGAGCAGTTCTTC.

The chain combines TRBV6-1 with TRBJ2-6; the D gene is possibly TRBD2 (6 bases). Germline CDR1 MNHNS, CDR2 SASEGT. V gave up 3 bases and J gave up 0 bases, with 15 bases separating them. The CDR3 consists of 18 residues. Written as DNA, the CDR3 is TGTGCCAGCAGTGAGGGAGGACGGGGTAGCTCTGGGGCCAACGTCCTGACTTTC. This codes for CASSEGGRGSSGANVLTF.

The chain recombines TRBV5-1 with TRBJ2-3; the match to TRBD2 covers 8 bases. The CDR3 is made up of 15 amino acids. With V trimmed by 6 bases and J by 3 bases, 9 bases remained unmatched. The germline V gene encodes CDR1 SGHRS and CDR2 YFSETQ. The CDR3 DNA reads as TGCGCCAGCACCACCCCGGGACTAGGAACAGATACGCAGTATTTT. Residues: CASTTPGLGTDTQYF.

The CDR3 is CAIRGTGGGTGELFF. The CDR3 nucleotides are TGTGCCATCAGGGGGACAGGGGGCGGCACCGGGGAGCTGTTTTTT. V usage is TRBV10-3 and J usage is TRBJ2-2; 12 bases fit TRBD1. This CDR3 comprises 15 residues. Germline trimming cut 6 bases from V and 4 bases from J; bases unmatched to any gene: 3. Per germline, CDR1 ENHRY and CDR2 SYGVKD.

This rearrangement joins TRBV29-1 to TRBJ1-2; 11 bases are shared with TRBD1. This CDR3 is built from 19 residues. Germline V gives CDR1 SQVTM, CDR2 ANQGSEA. Germline trimming cut 0 bases from V and 0 bases from J; bases unmatched to any gene: 12. The CDR3 spells CSVEDNPGQGEEANYGYTF. For the CDR3, the DNA is TGCAGCGTTGAAGATAACCCGGGACAGGGGGAGGAGGCTAACTATGGCTACACCTTC.

V is TRBV7-3 and J is TRBJ2-1, with a tentative D call TRBD2 (6 bases). Trimming shortened V by 5 bases and J by 1 base, and 9 bases separated the two germline ends. CDR1 SGHTA and CDR2 FQGTGA come from the germline V gene. CDR3 length: 14 residues. The CDR3 reads CASSPRGSYNEQFF. The CDR3, as DNA: TGTGCCAGCAGCCCCCGGGGGTCCTACAATGAGCAGTTCTTC.

The chain is built from TRBV19 and TRBJ1-5, with D hard to call. The CDR3 extends over 15 amino acids. Deletions cut 0 bases from V and 3 bases from J, with 9 bases between. CDR1 and CDR2 from the germline V gene are LNHDA and SQIVND (reference sequence). The chain's CDR3 is CASSIDRSNNQPQHF. The CDR3, as DNA: TGTGCCAGTAGTATAGATCGGTCGAACAATCAGCCCCAGCATTTT.

V is TRBV24-1 and J is TRBJ2-3, with D maybe TRBD1 (5 bases). Trimming left V 0 bases short and J 6 bases short, with 12 bases between. Looked up from germline, CDR1 is KGHDR and CDR2 is SFDVKD. This CDR3 comprises 15 residues. Here the CDR3 DNA reads TGTGCCACCAGTGATTTGAATTCAGGGATGGATACGCAGTATTTT. Its translation: CATSDLNSGMDTQYF.

The CDR3 coding sequence is TGTGCCATAGGACAGGGGGCGGCTGAAGCTTTCTTT. Residues: CAIGQGAAEAFF. This chain connects TRBV10-3 to TRBJ1-1; 11 bases align to TRBD1. Per germline, CDR1 ENHRY and CDR2 SYGVKD. The length of the CDR3 is 12 residues. V shed 9 bases and J 6 bases; nucleotides not matched to a gene: 3.

J is TRBJ1-2 and V is TRBV19; a weak D match, TRBD1 (6 bases). V was trimmed by 7 bases and J by 4 bases, leaving 19 bases between them. The CDR3 consists of 15 residues. The germline CDR1 and CDR2 sequences are LNHDA and SQIVND (reference sequence). The CDR3 here is CASIQRDTLGYGYTF. The CDR3 DNA reads TGTGCCAGTATCCAACGGGACACCTTGGGCTATGGCTACACCTTC.

The J gene is TRBJ2-3, the V gene TRBV20-1; possibly TRBD2 for D (6 bases). Between the trimmed V and J ends, which lost 3 bases and 3 bases, there was a span of 13 bases. Germline values: CDR1 DFQATT, CDR2 SNEGSKA (reference sequence). The CDR3 has 14 amino acids. In DNA form, the CDR3 reads TGCAGTGCTAGTGATAGCGGCAGGACAGATACGCAGTATTTT. It specifies CSASDSGRTDTQYF.

The chain joins TRBV6-2 or TRBV6-3 to TRBJ2-7; 7 positions agree with TRBD1. Germline V gene lookup returns CDR1 MNHEY and CDR2 SVGEGT. This CDR3 is 18 amino acids long. Trimming removed 0 bases from V and 2 bases from J; junction bases left unmatched: 13. CDR3 in DNA: TGTGCCAGCAGTTACTCGTTCTTCGAGGGACAGAATCCCTACGAGCAGTACTTC. This encodes CASSYSFFEGQNPYEQYF.

The rearrangement joins TRBV5-1 to TRBJ2-3; D ambiguous. Germline V gene sequence: CDR1 SGHRS, CDR2 YFSETQ. The V end was cut by 2 bases, the J end by 1 base, with 8 bases between. There are 14 residues in the CDR3. In DNA form, the CDR3 reads TGCGCCAGCAGCTTAGCTCCGGGCACAGATACGCAGTATTTT. This codes for CASSLAPGTDTQYF.

The chain couples TRBV6-2 or TRBV6-3 to TRBJ1-1; D gene uncertain. In germline, CDR1 is MNHEY, CDR2 SVGEGT. The CDR3 totals 14 residues. V shed 3 bases and J shed 6 bases, with 14 bases lying between them. In DNA, the CDR3 is TGTGCCAGCAGTTATGTAGAGGGTTTTTCTGAAGCTTTCTTT. It is translated as CASSYVEGFSEAFF.

The J gene is TRBJ1-4, the V gene TRBV6-2 or TRBV6-3; D perhaps matches TRBD1 (5 bases). V gave up 6 bases and J gave up 6 bases, with 17 bases separating them. Germline assignment: CDR1 MNHEY and CDR2 SVGEGT. The CDR3 spans 15 residues. The CDR3 region is CASSTIRTHDEKLFF. The DNA for the CDR3 is TGTGCCAGCAGCACTATCCGGACACACGATGAAAAACTGTTTTTT.

The gene calls are TRBV15 and TRBJ2-5; weak D call: TRBD2 (5 bases). The ends were cut back, 1 base at V and 2 bases at J, with 11 bases in the middle. The CDR3 is 15 amino acids. Germline V gene sequence: CDR1 LNHNV, CDR2 YYDKDF (reference sequence). CDR3 in DNA: TGTGCCACCAGCAGAGCAGGAGGATTACAAGAGACCCAGTACTTC. Protein sequence: CATSRAGGLQETQYF.

The chain combines TRBV4-2 with TRBJ1-2; D gene uncertain. The CDR3 runs 13 residues. Germline loops: CDR1 LGHNA, CDR2 YNFKEQ. V gave up 4 bases and J gave up 4 bases, with 10 bases separating them. CDR3 region: CASSPRSLYGYTF. CDR3 nucleotides: TGTGCCAGCAGCCCCAGATCTCTCTATGGCTACACCTTC.

The chain is built from TRBV7-3 and TRBJ2-1, with a possible D match to TRBD2 (6 bases). The CDR3 has 12 residues. With 2 bases removed from V and 8 bases from J, the gap between germline ends came to 7 bases. Germline loops: CDR1 SGHTA, CDR2 FQGTGA. The CDR3 loop is CASSLGGDEQFF. For the CDR3, the DNA is TGTGCCAGCAGCTTAGGCGGGGATGAGCAGTTCTTC.

This clone is a singleton in its sample. The chain employs TRBV7-6 and TRBJ1-1, with a weak D call TRBD1 (6 bases). CDR1 is SGHVS, CDR2 FNYEAQ, per germline. The CDR3 is 14 residues long. Trimming stripped 7 bases from V and 5 bases from J, with 17 bases between. In nucleotides, the CDR3 is TGTGCCAGCACCGGATTGGGGGCGGGTACTGAAGCTTTCTTT. This encodes CASTGLGAGTEAFF.

DNA for the CDR3: TGCGCCAGCAGCTGGGGAGAGACCGAGCAGTACTTC. It translates to CASSWGETEQYF. J is TRBJ2-7 and V is TRBV5-1, with D possibly being TRBD2 (5 bases). The CDR3 has 12 residues. Germline loops: CDR1 SGHRS, CDR2 YFSETQ. V lost 3 bases and J lost 6, with 10 bases in between.

The chain couples TRBV19 to TRBJ1-1; 7 bases fit TRBD1. Looked up from germline, CDR1 is LNHDA and CDR2 is SQIVND (reference sequence). The CDR3 covers 14 residues. Losses at the gene ends were 3 bases for V and 7 bases for J; bases not matched to a gene: 8. CDR3 in DNA: TGTGCCAGTAGTATTAATAGGAGGGACAGTGAAGCTTTCTTT. As protein: CASSINRRDSEAFF.

The chain uses TRBV25-1 and TRBJ1-4; 7 bases are shared with TRBD1. Germline V lookup: CDR1 MGHDK, CDR2 SYGVNS. This CDR3 is built from 15 residues. J gave up 4 bases and V 5 bases, and 7 bases lay outside the gene matches. The DNA of the CDR3 is TGTGCCAGCAGTAGTGGACAGGACCTTAATGAAAAACTGTTTTTT. It translates to CASSSGQDLNEKLFF.

The rearrangement links TRBV25-1 to TRBJ2-7, with TRBD2 matching 8 bases. V dropped 1 base and J dropped 2; count of bases not matched to a gene: 4. CDR1 MGHDK and CDR2 SYGVNS come from the germline V gene. This CDR3 comprises 15 residues. Written as DNA, the CDR3 is TGTGCCAGCAGTGAATCTCTAGCGGGTACCTACGAGCAGTACTTC. It yields the protein CASSESLAGTYEQYF.

The chain is built from TRBV19 and TRBJ1-1, with D possibly matching TRBD1 (6 bases). CDR3 length equals 14 residues. V was cut by 7 bases and J by 8 bases, with 20 bases left in between. CDR1 LNHDA and CDR2 SQIVND come from the germline V gene (reference sequence). CDR3 sequence: CASTQDDYQGEAFF. CDR3 coding DNA: TGTGCCAGTACTCAGGATGATTACCAGGGGGAAGCTTTCTTT.

The rearrangement uses TRBV5-5 and TRBJ2-7; D is possibly TRBD2 (5 bases). V dropped 0 bases and J dropped 3 bases, with 10 bases sitting between them. CDR1 and CDR2 from the germline V gene are SGHKS and YYEKEE (reference sequence). The CDR3 is made up of 14 amino acids. CDR3 nucleotides: TGTGCCAGCAGCTTGGGAGCGGACCTCTACGAGCAGTACTTC. Encoded protein: CASSLGADLYEQYF.

This clone was picked up a small number of times. This chain joins TRBV5-1 and TRBJ2-1, with 12 positions matching TRBD2. The V segment lost 4 bases and the J segment 9 bases; nucleotides outside the gene matches: 8. Per germline, CDR1 SGHRS and CDR2 YFSETQ. The CDR3 is 15 residues long. CDR3 DNA: TGCGCCAGCAGCCTGACTAGCGGGAGTGTGGGTGAGCAGTTCTTC. As protein: CASSLTSGSVGEQFF.

This clone showed up just a few times. V and J are TRBV27 and TRBJ1-1; D unclear. This CDR3 has 11 amino acids. Trimming removed 8 bases from V and 5 bases from J, with 9 bases in between. The germline gives CDR1 MNHEY, CDR2 SMNVEV (reference sequence). Written as DNA, the CDR3 is TGTGCCAGCGGTGCGTGGACTGAAGCTTTCTTT. Translated, it gives CASGAWTEAFF.

The rearrangement uses TRBV7-6 and TRBJ2-3; D uncertain. Trimming took 0 bases from V and 6 from J, leaving 7 bases between them. Per the germline V gene, CDR1 is SGHVS and CDR2 is FNYEAQ. CDR3 length: 13 residues. CDR3 residues: CASSLALWDTQYF. CDR3 coding DNA: TGTGCCAGCAGCTTAGCGCTATGGGATACGCAGTATTTT. The full variable domain, rest sourced from reference TRBV7-6 and TRBJ2-3, is GAGVSQSPRYKVTKRGQDVALRCDPISGHVSLYWYRQALGQGPEFLTYFNYEAQQDKSGLPNDRFSAERPEGSISTLTIQRTEQRDSAMYRCASSLALWDTQYFGPGTRLTVL.

The J gene is TRBJ2-7, the V gene TRBV11-2; no firm D call. Germline-derived CDR1 and CDR2 are SGHAT and FQNNGV. Trimming stripped 5 bases from V and 2 bases from J, with 4 bases between. This CDR3 is 11 amino acids long. CDR3 amino acids: CASSPAYEQYF. As DNA, the CDR3 is TGTGCCAGCAGCCCCGCCTACGAGCAGTACTTC.

The V call is TRBV6-4, the J call TRBJ1-5; 7 bases are shared with TRBD1. Germline V gene sequence: CDR1 MRHNA, CDR2 SNTAGT. Unmatched junction bases numbered 6, after V lost 2 bases and J lost 5 bases. This CDR3 has 15 amino acids. This CDR3 reads CASSDPRGSDQPQHF. The DNA of the CDR3 is TGTGCCAGCAGTGACCCCAGGGGGAGCGATCAGCCCCAGCATTTT.

The chain combines TRBV4-2 with TRBJ2-1, with D perhaps matching TRBD2 (6 bases). The germline CDR1 and CDR2 sequences are LGHNA and YNFKEQ. There are 17 residues in the CDR3. V was pared by 0 bases and J by 3 bases, with 15 bases between. CDR3 bases: TGTGCCAGCAGCCAAGAGAAAGGGGCGGGGTTCTACAATGAGCAGTTCTTC. It encodes CASSQEKGAGFYNEQFF.